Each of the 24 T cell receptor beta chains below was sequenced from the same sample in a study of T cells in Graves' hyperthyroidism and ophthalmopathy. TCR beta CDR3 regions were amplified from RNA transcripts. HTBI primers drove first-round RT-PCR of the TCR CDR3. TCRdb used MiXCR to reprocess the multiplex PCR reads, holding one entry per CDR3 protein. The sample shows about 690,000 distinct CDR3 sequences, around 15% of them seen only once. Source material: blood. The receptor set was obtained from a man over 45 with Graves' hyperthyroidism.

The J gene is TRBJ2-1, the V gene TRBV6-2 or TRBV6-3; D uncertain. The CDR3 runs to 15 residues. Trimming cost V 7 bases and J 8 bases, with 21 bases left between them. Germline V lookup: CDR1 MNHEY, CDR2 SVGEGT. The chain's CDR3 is CASTRIRSVRDEQFF. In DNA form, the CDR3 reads TGTGCCAGCACTCGAATCCGGTCGGTAAGAGATGAGCAGTTCTTC.

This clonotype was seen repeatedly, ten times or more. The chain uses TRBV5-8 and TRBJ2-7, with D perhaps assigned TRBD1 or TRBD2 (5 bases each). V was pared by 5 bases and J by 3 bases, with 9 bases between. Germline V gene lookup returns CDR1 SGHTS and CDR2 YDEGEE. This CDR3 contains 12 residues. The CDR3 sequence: CASRWDLYEQYF. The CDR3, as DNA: TGTGCCAGCAGATGGGACCTCTACGAGCAGTACTTC.

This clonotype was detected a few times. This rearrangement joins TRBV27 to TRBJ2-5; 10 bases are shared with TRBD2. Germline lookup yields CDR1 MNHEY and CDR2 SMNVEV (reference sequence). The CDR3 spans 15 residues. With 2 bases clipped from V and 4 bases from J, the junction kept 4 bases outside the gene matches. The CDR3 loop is CASSLALAGTETQYF. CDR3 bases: TGTGCCAGCAGTTTAGCACTAGCGGGAACAGAGACCCAGTACTTC.

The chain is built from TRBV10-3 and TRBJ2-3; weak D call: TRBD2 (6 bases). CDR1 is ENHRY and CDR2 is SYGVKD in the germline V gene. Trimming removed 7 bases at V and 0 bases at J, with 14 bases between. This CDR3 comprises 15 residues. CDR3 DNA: TGTGCCATCACCCTGACGGGACTTAGCACAGATACGCAGTATTTT. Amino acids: CAITLTGLSTDTQYF.

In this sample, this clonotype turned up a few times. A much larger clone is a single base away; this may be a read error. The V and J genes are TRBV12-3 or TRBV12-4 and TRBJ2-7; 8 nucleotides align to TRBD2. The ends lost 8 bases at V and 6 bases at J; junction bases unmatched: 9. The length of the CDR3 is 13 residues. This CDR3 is CASLGASGSEQYF. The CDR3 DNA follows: TGTGCCAGCCTAGGGGCTAGCGGGTCCGAGCAGTACTTC.

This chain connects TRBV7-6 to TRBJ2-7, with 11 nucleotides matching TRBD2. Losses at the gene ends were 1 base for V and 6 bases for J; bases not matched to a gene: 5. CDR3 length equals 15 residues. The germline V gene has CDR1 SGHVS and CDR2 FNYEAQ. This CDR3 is CASSLGTSGSSEQYF. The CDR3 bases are TGTGCCAGCAGCTTAGGAACTAGCGGGAGTAGCGAGCAGTACTTC.

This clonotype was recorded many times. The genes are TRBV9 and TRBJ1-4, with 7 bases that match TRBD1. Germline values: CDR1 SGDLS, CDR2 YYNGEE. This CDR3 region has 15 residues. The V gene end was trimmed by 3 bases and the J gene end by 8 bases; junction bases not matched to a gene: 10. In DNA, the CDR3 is TGTGCCAGCAGCGCACAGGGACAGTCGGGGGAAAAACTGTTTTTT. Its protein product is CASSAQGQSGEKLFF.

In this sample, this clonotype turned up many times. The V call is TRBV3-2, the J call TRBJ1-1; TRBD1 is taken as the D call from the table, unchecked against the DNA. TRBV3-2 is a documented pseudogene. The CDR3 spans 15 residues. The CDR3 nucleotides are TGTGCCAGCAGCCAAGATCGACAGAAGAACACTGAAGCTTTCTTT. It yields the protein CASSQDRQKNTEAFF.

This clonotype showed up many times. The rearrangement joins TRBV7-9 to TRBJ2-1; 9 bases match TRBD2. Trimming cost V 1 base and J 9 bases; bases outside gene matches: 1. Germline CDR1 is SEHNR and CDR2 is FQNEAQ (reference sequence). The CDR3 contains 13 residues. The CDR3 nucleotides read TGTGCCAGCAGCTTAGAACTAGCGGGTGAGCAGTTCTTC. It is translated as CASSLELAGEQFF.

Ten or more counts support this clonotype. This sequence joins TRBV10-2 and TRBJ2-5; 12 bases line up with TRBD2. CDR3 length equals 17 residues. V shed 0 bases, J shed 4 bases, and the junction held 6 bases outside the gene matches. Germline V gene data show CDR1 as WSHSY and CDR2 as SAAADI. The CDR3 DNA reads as TGCGCCAGCAGTGAGTCTCGGCTAGCGGGAGGGGGAGAGACCCAGTACTTC. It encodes CASSESRLAGGGETQYF.

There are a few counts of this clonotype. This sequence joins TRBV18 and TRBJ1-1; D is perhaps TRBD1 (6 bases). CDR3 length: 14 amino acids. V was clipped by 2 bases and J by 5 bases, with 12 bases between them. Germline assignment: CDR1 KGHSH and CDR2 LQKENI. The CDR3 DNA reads TGTGCCAGCTCACCAGATAGCAGGGGAACTGAAGCTTTCTTT. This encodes CASSPDSRGTEAFF.

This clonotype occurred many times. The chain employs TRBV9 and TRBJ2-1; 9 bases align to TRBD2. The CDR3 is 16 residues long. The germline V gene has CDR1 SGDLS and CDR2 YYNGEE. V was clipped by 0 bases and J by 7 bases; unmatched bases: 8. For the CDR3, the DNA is TGTGCCAGCAGCGTAGGAGCGCGGGAGGGACGAAATGAGCAGTTCTTC. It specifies CASSVGAREGRNEQFF.

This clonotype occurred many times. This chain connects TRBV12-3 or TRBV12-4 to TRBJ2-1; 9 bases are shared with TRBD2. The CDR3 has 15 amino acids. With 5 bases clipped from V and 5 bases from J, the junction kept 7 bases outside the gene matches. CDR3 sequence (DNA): TGTGCCAGCAGTGCGCGGGAGGGCCGCCACAATGAGCAGTTCTTC. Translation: CASSAREGRHNEQFF.

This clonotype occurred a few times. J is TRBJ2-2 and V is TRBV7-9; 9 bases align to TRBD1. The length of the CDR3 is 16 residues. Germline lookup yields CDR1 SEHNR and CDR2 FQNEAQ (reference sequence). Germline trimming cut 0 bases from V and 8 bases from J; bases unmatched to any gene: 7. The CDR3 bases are TGTGCCAGCAGCTTAGCGTCGCGGACAGGGGTTGGGGAGCTGTTTTTT. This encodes CASSLASRTGVGELFF.

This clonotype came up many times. The CDR3 DNA sequence: TGTGCCAGCAGCTACTACGAGCAGTACTTC. This encodes CASSYYEQYF. This chain links TRBV2 with TRBJ2-7; D not certain. Deletions cut 6 bases from V and 3 bases from J, with 3 bases between. The CDR3 length is 10 residues. Germline V lookup: CDR1 SNHLY, CDR2 FYNNEI.

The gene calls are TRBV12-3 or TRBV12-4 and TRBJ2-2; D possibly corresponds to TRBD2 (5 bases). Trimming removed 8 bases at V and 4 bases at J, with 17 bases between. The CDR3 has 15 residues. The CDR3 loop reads CASAREYSATGELFF. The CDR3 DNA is TGTGCCAGCGCTCGGGAATACAGTGCCACCGGGGAGCTGTTTTTT.

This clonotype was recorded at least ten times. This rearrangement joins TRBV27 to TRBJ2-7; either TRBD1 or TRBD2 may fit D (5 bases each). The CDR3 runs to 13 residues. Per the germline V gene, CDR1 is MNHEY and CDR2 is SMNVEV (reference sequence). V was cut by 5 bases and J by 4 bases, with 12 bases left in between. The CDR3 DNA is TGTGCCAGCAGTCCCCGGGACGGTTACGAGCAGTACTTC. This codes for CASSPRDGYEQYF.

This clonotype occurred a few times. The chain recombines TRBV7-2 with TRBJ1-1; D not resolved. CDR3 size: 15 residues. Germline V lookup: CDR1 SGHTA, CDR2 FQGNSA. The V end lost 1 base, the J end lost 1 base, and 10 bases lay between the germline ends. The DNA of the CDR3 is TGTGCCAGCAGCTTAGAGGGTTGGGGGAACACTGAAGCTTTCTTT. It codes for CASSLEGWGNTEAFF.

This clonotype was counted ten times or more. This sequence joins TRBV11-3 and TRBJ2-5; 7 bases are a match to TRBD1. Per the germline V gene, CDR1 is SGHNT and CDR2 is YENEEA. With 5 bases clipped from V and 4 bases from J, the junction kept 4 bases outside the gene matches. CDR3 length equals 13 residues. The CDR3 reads CASSLGQIETQYF. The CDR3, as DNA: TGTGCCAGCAGCCTGGGACAGATAGAGACCCAGTACTTC.

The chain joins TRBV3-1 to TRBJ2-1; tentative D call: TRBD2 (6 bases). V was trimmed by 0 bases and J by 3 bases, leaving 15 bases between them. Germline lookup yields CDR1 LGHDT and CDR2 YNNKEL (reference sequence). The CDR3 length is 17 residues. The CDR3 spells CASSQDSGGLIYNEQFF. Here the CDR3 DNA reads TGTGCCAGCAGCCAAGATAGTGGGGGACTGATCTACAATGAGCAGTTCTTC.

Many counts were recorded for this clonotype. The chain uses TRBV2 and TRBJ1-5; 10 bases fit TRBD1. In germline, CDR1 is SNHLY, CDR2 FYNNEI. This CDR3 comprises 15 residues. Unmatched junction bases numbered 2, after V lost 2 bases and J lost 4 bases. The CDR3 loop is CASSERTGGNQPQHF. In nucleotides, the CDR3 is TGTGCCAGCAGTGAAAGGACAGGGGGAAATCAGCCCCAGCATTTT.

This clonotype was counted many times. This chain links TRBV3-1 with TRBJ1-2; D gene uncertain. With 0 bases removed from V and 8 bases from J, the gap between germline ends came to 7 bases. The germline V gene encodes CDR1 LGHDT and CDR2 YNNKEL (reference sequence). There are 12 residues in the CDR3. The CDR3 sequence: CASSQDLGGYTF. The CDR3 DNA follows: TGTGCCAGCAGCCAAGATTTGGGGGGCTACACCTTC.

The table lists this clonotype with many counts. The CDR3 nucleotides are TGTGCCAGCAGCCCAGTGGGGGACATCCAGGCTTTCTTT. Amino acids: CASSPVGDIQAFF. This chain links TRBV11-2 with TRBJ1-1; TRBD1 might be the D (6 bases). Trimming shortened V by 5 bases and J by 11 bases, and 18 bases separated the two germline ends. CDR3 length: 13 amino acids. CDR1 SGHAT and CDR2 FQNNGV come from the germline V gene.

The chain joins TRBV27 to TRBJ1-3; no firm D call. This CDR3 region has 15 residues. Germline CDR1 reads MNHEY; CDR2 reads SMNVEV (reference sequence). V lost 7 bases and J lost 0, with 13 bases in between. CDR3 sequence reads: CASMSNVLSGNTIYF. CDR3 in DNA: TGTGCCAGCATGAGCAACGTGCTCTCTGGAAACACCATATATTTT.